Shown below are 20 T cell receptor beta chains from a single sample sequenced in a study of T cells in Graves' hyperthyroidism and ophthalmopathy. Researchers took RNA transcripts and amplified the TCR beta CDR3 regions from them. A set of HTBI primers served as the primers for a first-round RT-PCR of the TCR CDR3. TCRdb independently ran MiXCR on the multiplex PCR reads; one entry per CDR3 protein. The sample consists of hundreds of thousands of distinct CDR3 sequences, roughly 40% of them appearing once. Sequenced material: blood. These TCRs come from a man younger than 35 with Graves' hyperthyroidism.

This clonotype was picked up a small number of times. The genes are TRBV7-9 and TRBJ2-5, with D perhaps TRBD1 (6 bases). Germline V lookup: CDR1 SEHNR, CDR2 FQNEAQ (reference sequence). The CDR3 runs 14 residues. V lost 4 bases, J lost 2 bases, and 11 bases lay in between. For the CDR3, the DNA is TGTGCCAGCAGCTCCGGGACAAGTCAAGAGACCCAGTACTTC. It specifies CASSSGTSQETQYF.

The CDR3 region is CASSIGGQGSFHGYTF. The CDR3 nucleotides read TGTGCCAGTAGTATCGGTGGACAGGGCTCCTTCCATGGCTACACCTTC. The genes are TRBV19 and TRBJ1-2, with 8 bases fitting TRBD1. The ends lost 3 bases at V and 6 bases at J; junction bases unmatched: 12. The CDR3 has 16 residues. Germline CDR1 reads LNHDA; CDR2 reads SQIVND (reference sequence).

CDR3 amino acids: CASSIDPIEQFF. DNA of the CDR3: TGTGCCAGTAGTATAGATCCGATCGAGCAGTTCTTC. V gene TRBV19 combines with J gene TRBJ2-7; no clear D. The J call is in doubt because the DNA end fits TRBJ2-1 better. Germline values: CDR1 LNHDA, CDR2 SQIVND (reference sequence). The CDR3 length is 12 residues.

As to this clonotype: One junction end does not reproduce the germline sequence, and a read error may be involved. The chain employs TRBV18 and TRBJ1-1, with D perhaps matching TRBD1 (5 bases). Germline CDR1 reads KGHSH; CDR2 reads LQKENI. This CDR3 has 13 amino acids. As DNA, the CDR3 is TGTGCCAGCTCACCGGAGCCGGGACTGTCTTCGGAATTT. It is translated as CASSPEPGLSSEF.

V usage is TRBV7-9 and J usage is TRBJ2-7; D uncertain. The ends were cut back, 4 bases at V and 0 bases at J, with 10 bases in the middle. Per the germline V gene, CDR1 is SEHNR and CDR2 is FQNEAQ (reference sequence). This CDR3 has 14 residues. DNA for the CDR3: TGTGCCAGCAGCTCTGACATACTCTCCTACGAGCAGTACTTC. Amino acids: CASSSDILSYEQYF.

This clonotype was counted a few times. The chain uses TRBV7-2 and TRBJ2-5, with TRBD1 matching 7 bases. This CDR3 has 14 amino acids. V trimming: 5 bases; J trimming: 0 bases; junction bases outside the gene matches: 3. Per the germline V gene, CDR1 is SGHTA and CDR2 is FQGNSA. The CDR3 loop reads CASSPTGDQETQYF. The CDR3 region has the DNA TGTGCCAGCAGCCCAACAGGGGACCAAGAGACCCAGTACTTC.

J is TRBJ1-2 and V is TRBV5-5; D is possibly TRBD1 (6 bases). Trimming pared 0 bases from V and 7 bases from J, leaving 13 bases between. The CDR3 runs 14 residues. Germline V gives CDR1 SGHKS, CDR2 YYEKEE (reference sequence). CDR3 sequence: CASSLEARGVGYTF. CDR3 in DNA: TGTGCCAGCAGCTTGGAGGCGAGGGGGGTTGGCTACACCTTC.

This clonotype was seen more than once but under ten times. The rearrangement uses TRBV6-6 and TRBJ1-6; D is unclear. The germline CDR1 and CDR2 sequences are MNHNY and SVGAGI (reference sequence). Trimming pared 6 bases from V and 6 bases from J, leaving 18 bases between. This CDR3 has 16 residues. Here the CDR3 DNA reads TGTGCCAGCAGCTTTATAGTGGCAGGTAGTAATTCACCCCTCCACTTT. It yields the protein CASSFIVAGSNSPLHF.

This clonotype was counted a few times. The chain uses TRBV7-2 and TRBJ2-5, with 12 positions matching TRBD2. The CDR3 covers 15 residues. Germline V gives CDR1 SGHTA, CDR2 FQGNSA. The V segment lost 1 base and the J segment 7 bases; nucleotides outside the gene matches: 4. In nucleotides, the CDR3 is TGTGCCAGCAGCTTAGTTCTAGCGGGGGGGGCGACCCAGTACTTC. It is translated as CASSLVLAGGATQYF.

V and J are TRBV7-1 and TRBJ2-6, with 8 bases fitting TRBD2. TRBV7-1 is known as an ORF, though its function is uncertain. This CDR3 comprises 16 residues. V gave up 3 bases and J gave up 0 bases; unmatched junction bases: 1. CDR3 bases: TGTGCCAGCAGCTCTAGCGGGAACTCTGGGGCCAACGTCCTGACTTTC. Its translation: CASSSSGNSGANVLTF.

V is TRBV9 and J is TRBJ2-5; D unclear. The length of the CDR3 is 17 residues. The ends were cut back, 0 bases at V and 1 base at J, with 16 bases in the middle. Looked up from germline, CDR1 is SGDLS and CDR2 is YYNGEE. The CDR3 DNA sequence: TGTGCCAGCAGCGTAGGGAACGAGGATGGGCTCCAAGAGACCCAGTACTTC. This sequence encodes CASSVGNEDGLQETQYF. The whole variable domain, filled in from reference TRBV9 and TRBJ2-5, reads DSGVTQTPKHLITATGQRVTLRCSPRSGDLSVYWYQQSLDQGLQFLIQYYNGEERAKGNILERFSAQQFPDLHSELNLSSLELGDSALYFCASSVGNEDGLQETQYFGPGTRLLVL.

This clonotype was observed at least ten times. This rearrangement joins TRBV7-2 to TRBJ1-2; the D is unclear. The CDR3 is made up of 14 amino acids. With 1 base removed from V and 4 bases from J, the gap between germline ends came to 10 bases. CDR1 and CDR2 from the germline V gene are SGHTA and FQGNSA. Here the CDR3 reads CASSLGGQSYGYTF. CDR3 DNA sequence: TGTGCCAGCAGCTTAGGTGGCCAGAGCTATGGCTACACCTTC.

This clonotype was seen repeatedly, ten times or more. V is TRBV14 and J is TRBJ1-1, with unresolved D. The CDR3 is 14 amino acids. V was clipped by 3 bases and J by 0 bases, with 8 bases between them. Germline V gives CDR1 SGHDN, CDR2 FVKESK. CDR3 coding DNA: TGTGCCAGCAGCCACGGCCGGATGAACACTGAAGCTTTCTTT. Translating it yields CASSHGRMNTEAFF.

The chain has TRBV7-9 and TRBJ1-3; D uncertain. Trimming took off 6 bases at V and 4 bases at J, with 10 bases between the two ends. Germline-derived CDR1 and CDR2 are SEHNR and FQNEAQ (reference sequence). This CDR3 is 13 amino acids long. The CDR3 sequence: CASRSAAGNTIYF. The CDR3 DNA sequence: TGTGCCAGCAGATCCGCGGCGGGAAACACCATATATTTT.

This clonotype was observed a few times. This chain uses TRBV20-1 with TRBJ1-5; a possible D gene is TRBD1 (5 bases). Trimming left V 2 bases short and J 3 bases short, with 8 bases between. Germline V gene data show CDR1 as DFQATT and CDR2 as SNEGSKA (reference sequence). The CDR3 consists of 13 residues. The CDR3 loop reads CSARIGTNQPQHF. The CDR3 DNA follows: TGCAGTGCTAGAATAGGGACCAATCAGCCCCAGCATTTT.

This clonotype was recorded a few times. This rearrangement joins TRBV11-3 to TRBJ1-1; 9 bases agree with TRBD1. Germline V CDR1 and CDR2: SGHNT, YENEEA. The CDR3 sequence is 13 residues long. The V segment lost 8 bases and the J segment 6 bases; nucleotides outside the gene matches: 7. In DNA form, the CDR3 reads TGTGCCAGCGCCGGACAGGGGAGGGCTGAAGCTTTCTTT. The encoded protein is CASAGQGRAEAFF.

The chain joins TRBV20-1 to TRBJ1-5; weak D call: TRBD1 (5 bases). V lost 0 bases to trimming and J lost 0 bases, with 12 bases between them. The CDR3 is made up of 16 amino acids. CDR1 is DFQATT, CDR2 SNEGSKA, per germline (reference sequence). This CDR3 reads CSARDGTENSNQPQHF. DNA for the CDR3: TGCAGTGCTAGAGATGGGACGGAGAATAGCAATCAGCCCCAGCATTTT.

This clonotype was observed at least ten times. The chain recombines TRBV20-1 with TRBJ1-1; tentatively, D is TRBD1 (5 bases). V lost 2 bases to trimming and J lost 0 bases, with 10 bases between them. The CDR3 contains 14 residues. Germline V gene lookup returns CDR1 DFQATT and CDR2 SNEGSKA (reference sequence). CDR3 coding DNA: TGCAGTGCTAGACCGACAGACATGAACACTGAAGCTTTCTTT. Translated: CSARPTDMNTEAFF.

V gene TRBV24-1 combines with J gene TRBJ2-5, with a possible D match to TRBD2 (6 bases). V was clipped by 3 bases and J by 4 bases, with 11 bases between them. Germline V gives CDR1 KGHDR, CDR2 SFDVKD. This CDR3 is 14 amino acids long. This chain's CDR3 is CATSDAGRPETQYF. The DNA of the CDR3 is TGTGCCACCAGTGATGCGGGACGGCCAGAGACCCAGTACTTC.

This clonotype came up many times. The chain links TRBV29-1 to TRBJ1-1, with D perhaps matching TRBD1 (5 bases). The V gene's germline CDR1 is SQVTM and CDR2 ANQGSEA. V dropped 2 bases and J dropped 4 bases, with 8 bases sitting between them. This CDR3 region has 12 residues. The CDR3 spells CSVEYTGTEAFF. For the CDR3, the DNA is TGCAGCGTTGAATACACAGGCACTGAAGCTTTCTTT.